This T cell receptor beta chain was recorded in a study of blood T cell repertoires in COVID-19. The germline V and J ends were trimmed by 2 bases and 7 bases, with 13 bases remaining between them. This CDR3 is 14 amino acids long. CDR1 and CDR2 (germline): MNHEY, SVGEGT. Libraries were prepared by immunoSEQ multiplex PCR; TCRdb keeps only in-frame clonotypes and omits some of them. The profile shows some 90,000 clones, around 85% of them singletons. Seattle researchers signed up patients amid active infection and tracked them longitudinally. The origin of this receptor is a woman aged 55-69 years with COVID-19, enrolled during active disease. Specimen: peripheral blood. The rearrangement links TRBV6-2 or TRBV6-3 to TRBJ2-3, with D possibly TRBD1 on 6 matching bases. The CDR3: CASSYAGQKYTQYF. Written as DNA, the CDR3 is TGTGCCAGCAGTTACGCCGGACAGAAATATACGCAGTATTTT.